The rows below give T cell receptor beta chains drawn from one sample of a study of blood T cells in healthy people across ages. Using its own MiXCR run on the 5' RACE reads, TCRdb lists one record per CDR3 protein. Here the sample spans around 1.5 million distinct CDR3 sequences, almost 60% being singletons. The sequencing input was blood. Source of these receptors: a man younger than 35 in good health. Each CDR3 is given with its conserved first and last residue. Each record gives: J gene, clone size, D gene, V gene, CDR3 DNA, CDR3 protein. A D gene is named only where the DNA matches it firmly. Size is stated for part of the rows, as once, few or many counts, or as a class when the clone is expanded.

j_call: TRBJ1-5; clone_size: -; d_call: -; v_call: TRBV4-1; cdr3_nt: TGCGCCAGCAGCCAAGATGGGGGGTACAATCAGCCCCAGCATTTT; cdr3_aa: CASSQDGGYNQPQHF
j_call: TRBJ2-5; clone_size: few; d_call: -; v_call: TRBV7-2; cdr3_nt: TGTGCCAGCAGCTTAGTCGCGGGCACGTCGGCCCATTTGACCCAGTACTTC; cdr3_aa: CASSLVAGTSAHLTQYF
j_call: TRBJ1-1; clone_size: -; d_call: -; v_call: TRBV4-2; cdr3_nt: TGTGCCAGCAGCCAAGATGCGGGAAGCACTGAAGCTTTCTTT; cdr3_aa: CASSQDAGSTEAFF
j_call: TRBJ2-7; clone_size: -; d_call: TRBD2; v_call: TRBV27; cdr3_nt: TGTGCCAGCAGCGCTACCGGGACTACCTCCTGGGGGTTTTACGAGCAGTACTTC; cdr3_aa: CASSATGTTSWGFYEQYF
j_call: TRBJ1-2; clone_size: -; d_call: -; v_call: TRBV9; cdr3_nt: TGTGCCAGCGGGACAAGCAACTATGGCTACACCTTC; cdr3_aa: CASGTSNYGYTF
j_call: TRBJ2-6; clone_size: -; d_call: -; v_call: TRBV20-1; cdr3_nt: TGCAGTGCAACCACGTCTGGGGCCAACGTCCTGACTTTC; cdr3_aa: CSATTSGANVLTF
j_call: TRBJ2-1; clone_size: few; d_call: -; v_call: TRBV12-3/TRBV12-4; cdr3_nt: TGTGCCAGCAGCAGTAGCCCACCTTACAATGAGCAGTTCTTC; cdr3_aa: CASSSSPPYNEQFF
j_call: TRBJ2-5; clone_size: once; d_call: TRBD2; v_call: TRBV11-2; cdr3_nt: TGTGCCAGCAGCTTAAATAGGGGAGGACTAGCGAGACCCCAAGAGACCCAGTACTTC; cdr3_aa: CASSLNRGGLARPQETQYF
j_call: TRBJ2-2; clone_size: -; d_call: TRBD2; v_call: TRBV29-1; cdr3_nt: TGCAGCGTTGAAGCGAGCGGGAGTGAGACCGGGGAGCTGTTTTTT; cdr3_aa: CSVEASGSETGELFF
j_call: TRBJ2-7; clone_size: -; d_call: TRBD2; v_call: TRBV6-5; cdr3_nt: TGTGCCAGCAGGCCGACTAGCGGGGTCGAGCAGTACTTC; cdr3_aa: CASRPTSGVEQYF
j_call: TRBJ2-3; clone_size: few; d_call: -; v_call: TRBV29-1; cdr3_nt: TGCAGCGTTGAAGATCTAGACACAGATACGCAGTATTTT; cdr3_aa: CSVEDLDTDTQYF
j_call: TRBJ2-7; clone_size: -; d_call: -; v_call: TRBV27; cdr3_nt: TGTGCCAGCAAAGGGGGTTGGGGTTCCTACGAGCAGTACTTC; cdr3_aa: CASKGGWGSYEQYF
j_call: TRBJ1-1; clone_size: -; d_call: TRBD1; v_call: TRBV20-1; cdr3_nt: TGCAGTGCTGTCCGACCGGGACAGCGCCTCATGAACACTGAAGCTTTCTTT; cdr3_aa: CSAVRPGQRLMNTEAFF
j_call: TRBJ1-1; clone_size: -; d_call: -; v_call: TRBV18; cdr3_nt: TGTGCCAGCTCACCGGGTCCGGGGGAGGTGAGCACTGAAGCTTTCTTT; cdr3_aa: CASSPGPGEVSTEAFF
j_call: TRBJ1-2; clone_size: -; d_call: -; v_call: TRBV4-3; cdr3_nt: TGCGCCAGCAGCCAAGACCCTACAGGGAGTAATTATGGCTACACCTTC; cdr3_aa: CASSQDPTGSNYGYTF
j_call: TRBJ1-2; clone_size: -; d_call: -; v_call: TRBV4-1; cdr3_nt: TGCGCCAGCAGCCAAGGATTAACAGGGCTCGCCTATGGCTACACCTTC; cdr3_aa: CASSQGLTGLAYGYTF
j_call: TRBJ2-5; clone_size: -; d_call: -; v_call: TRBV5-1; cdr3_nt: TGCGCCAGCAGCCACAAAACCGGGACCAAAAGATCTCTGGAGACCCAGTACTTC; cdr3_aa: CASSHKTGTKRSLETQYF
j_call: TRBJ1-1; clone_size: -; d_call: -; v_call: TRBV21-1; cdr3_nt: TGTGCCAGCAGCAAGTTTAGGGCCAGGGGGCTGACTACCACGCGAGCTTTCTTT; cdr3_aa: CASSKFRARGLTTTRAFF
j_call: TRBJ2-1; clone_size: -; d_call: TRBD2; v_call: TRBV20-1; cdr3_nt: TGCAGTGCTAGATCCCAGACTAGCGGGGGGGCCAACAATGAGCAGTTCTTC; cdr3_aa: CSARSQTSGGANNEQFF
j_call: TRBJ2-3; clone_size: -; d_call: TRBD1; v_call: TRBV20-1; cdr3_nt: TGCAGCCACTCCCGGGACAGCCAGCGAGATACGCAGTATTTT; cdr3_aa: CSHSRDSQRDTQYF
j_call: TRBJ2-6; clone_size: -; d_call: -; v_call: TRBV12-3/TRBV12-4; cdr3_nt: TGTGCCAGCAGATATAGCTCTGGGGCCAACGTCCTGACTTTC; cdr3_aa: CASRYSSGANVLTF
j_call: TRBJ1-2; clone_size: once; d_call: -; v_call: TRBV4-1; cdr3_nt: TGCGCCAGCAGCCACCAGGACGGGCCGGGCTATGGCTACACCTTC; cdr3_aa: CASSHQDGPGYGYTF
j_call: TRBJ2-7; clone_size: -; d_call: TRBD2; v_call: TRBV20-1; cdr3_nt: TGCAGTGCAGAGCGGGAGACTACCTACGAGCAGTACTTC; cdr3_aa: CSAERETTYEQYF
j_call: TRBJ2-1; clone_size: -; d_call: TRBD2; v_call: TRBV12-3/TRBV12-4; cdr3_nt: TGTGCCAGCAGTGATGAAAGCGGGGGCCGTTACAATGAGCAGTTCTTC; cdr3_aa: CASSDESGGRYNEQFF
j_call: TRBJ2-1; clone_size: -; d_call: -; v_call: TRBV2; cdr3_nt: TGTGCCAGCAGGACGAGCCCTGGCGATGAGCAGTTCTTC; cdr3_aa: CASRTSPGDEQFF
j_call: TRBJ2-3; clone_size: -; d_call: TRBD1; v_call: TRBV2; cdr3_nt: TGTGCCAGCAGAAGACAGGGGCACACAGATACGCAGTATTTT; cdr3_aa: CASRRQGHTDTQYF
j_call: TRBJ1-2; clone_size: few; d_call: -; v_call: TRBV5-1; cdr3_nt: TGCGCCAGCAAAACAGGGAGTGCCTATGGCTACACCTTC; cdr3_aa: CASKTGSAYGYTF
j_call: TRBJ2-7; clone_size: few; d_call: -; v_call: TRBV7-2; cdr3_nt: TGTGCCAGCAGCGCCCTCCCCTACGAGCAGTACTTC; cdr3_aa: CASSALPYEQYF
j_call: TRBJ1-1; clone_size: few; d_call: -; v_call: TRBV28; cdr3_nt: TGTGCCAGCAGTAATTTTTGGGCAGGGTGGAACACTGAAGCTTTCTTT; cdr3_aa: CASSNFWAGWNTEAFF
j_call: TRBJ2-5; clone_size: -; d_call: TRBD2; v_call: TRBV7-9; cdr3_nt: TGTGCCAGCAGCTCCCGACTAGCGTTGGGCCAAGAGACCCAGTACTTC; cdr3_aa: CASSSRLALGQETQYF
j_call: TRBJ2-3; clone_size: -; d_call: -; v_call: TRBV5-1; cdr3_nt: TGCGCCAGCAGCTTGATGGCCAACACAGATACGCAGTATTTT; cdr3_aa: CASSLMANTDTQYF
j_call: TRBJ2-2; clone_size: -; d_call: -; v_call: TRBV3-1; cdr3_nt: TGTGCCAGCAGCCAAGACCCCGGTGGCGGGGAGCTGTTTTTT; cdr3_aa: CASSQDPGGGELFF
j_call: TRBJ2-7; clone_size: -; d_call: -; v_call: TRBV27; cdr3_nt: TGTGCCAGCAGTTTGTCCGGGTTCCAAATCTACGAGCAGTACTTC; cdr3_aa: CASSLSGFQIYEQYF
j_call: TRBJ2-1; clone_size: -; d_call: -; v_call: TRBV28; cdr3_nt: TGTGCCAGCAGTTTGGGTCGGAACCGCCTCTCCTACAATGAGCAGTTCTTC; cdr3_aa: CASSLGRNRLSYNEQFF
j_call: TRBJ1-2; clone_size: -; d_call: -; v_call: TRBV3-1; cdr3_nt: TGTGCCAGCAGCCAAGGAGCTGACGGCGCCTATGGCTACACCTTC; cdr3_aa: CASSQGADGAYGYTF
j_call: TRBJ2-7; clone_size: once; d_call: TRBD1; v_call: TRBV12-3/TRBV12-4; cdr3_nt: TGTGCCAGCAGCGGACCGGCAGGGGGCGCGTACGAGCAGTACTTC; cdr3_aa: CASSGPAGGAYEQYF
j_call: TRBJ2-7; clone_size: few; d_call: TRBD1; v_call: TRBV7-6; cdr3_nt: TGTGCCAGCAGCACCAGCAGGACAGGGGGGAAAAACTACGAGCAGTACTTC; cdr3_aa: CASSTSRTGGKNYEQYF
j_call: TRBJ2-1; clone_size: -; d_call: TRBD2; v_call: TRBV5-5; cdr3_nt: TGTGCCAGCAGCCAAAACGGGTTACTAGCGGGGGGACCCTACAATGAGCAGTTCTTC; cdr3_aa: CASSQNGLLAGGPYNEQFF
j_call: TRBJ2-1; clone_size: -; d_call: -; v_call: TRBV20-1; cdr3_nt: TGCAGCGTCGGGACTTATGACGATGAGCAGTTCTTC; cdr3_aa: CSVGTYDDEQFF
j_call: TRBJ2-5; clone_size: -; d_call: -; v_call: TRBV7-9; cdr3_nt: TGTGCCAGCTGTGAAGCCTTCCAAGAGACCCAGTACTTC; cdr3_aa: CASCEAFQETQYF
j_call: TRBJ2-1; clone_size: -; d_call: TRBD2; v_call: TRBV7-6; cdr3_nt: TGTGCCAGCAGCTTATGGGGACTAGTATCCTACAATGAGCAGTTCTTC; cdr3_aa: CASSLWGLVSYNEQFF
j_call: TRBJ1-3; clone_size: once; d_call: -; v_call: TRBV15; cdr3_nt: TGTGCCACCAGCAGAGTAGAGAGAAACACCACATATTTT; cdr3_aa: CATSRVERNTTYF
j_call: TRBJ2-3; clone_size: -; d_call: TRBD2; v_call: TRBV29-1; cdr3_nt: TGCAGCGTTGAAGATCGGGTGTACGGGGGGGAGACAGATACGCAGTATTTT; cdr3_aa: CSVEDRVYGGETDTQYF
j_call: TRBJ2-7; clone_size: -; d_call: -; v_call: TRBV28; cdr3_nt: TGTGCCAGCAGTTTCCCGAGGCGGAAGCAGGGGTCCTCTCGCGAGCAGTACTTC; cdr3_aa: CASSFPRRKQGSSREQYF
j_call: TRBJ1-1; clone_size: -; d_call: -; v_call: TRBV7-6; cdr3_nt: TGTGCCAGCAGCTTAGCAACAGACATGAACACTGAAGCTTTCTTT; cdr3_aa: CASSLATDMNTEAFF
j_call: TRBJ1-2; clone_size: -; d_call: -; v_call: TRBV12-3/TRBV12-4; cdr3_nt: TGTGCCAGCACGGGGGGCGCGTTCGGCTATGGCTACACCTTC; cdr3_aa: CASTGGAFGYGYTF
j_call: TRBJ2-7; clone_size: once; d_call: TRBD2; v_call: TRBV12-3/TRBV12-4; cdr3_nt: TGTGCCAGCAGTGGGACTAGCGGGAGGGCCTACGAGCAGTACTTC; cdr3_aa: CASSGTSGRAYEQYF
j_call: TRBJ2-5; clone_size: once; d_call: -; v_call: TRBV5-6; cdr3_nt: TGTGCCAGCAGCTTCGGGAACAGTCAAGAGACCCAGTACTTC; cdr3_aa: CASSFGNSQETQYF
j_call: TRBJ2-3; clone_size: -; d_call: -; v_call: TRBV20-1; cdr3_nt: TGCAGTGCTAGAACGGACAGCGGTACGCAGTATTTT; cdr3_aa: CSARTDSGTQYF